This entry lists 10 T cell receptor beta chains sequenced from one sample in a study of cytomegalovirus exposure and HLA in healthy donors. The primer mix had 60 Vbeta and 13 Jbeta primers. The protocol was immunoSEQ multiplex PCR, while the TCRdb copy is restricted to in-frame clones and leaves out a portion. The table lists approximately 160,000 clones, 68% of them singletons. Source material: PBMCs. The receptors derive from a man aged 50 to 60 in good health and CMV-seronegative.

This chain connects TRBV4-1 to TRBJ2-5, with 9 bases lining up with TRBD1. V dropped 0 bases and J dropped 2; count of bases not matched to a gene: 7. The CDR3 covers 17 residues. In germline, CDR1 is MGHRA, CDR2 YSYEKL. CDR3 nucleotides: TGCGCCAGCAGCCAAGATGGGGACAGGGTACGGCAAGAGACCCAGTACTTC. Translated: CASSQDGDRVRQETQYF.

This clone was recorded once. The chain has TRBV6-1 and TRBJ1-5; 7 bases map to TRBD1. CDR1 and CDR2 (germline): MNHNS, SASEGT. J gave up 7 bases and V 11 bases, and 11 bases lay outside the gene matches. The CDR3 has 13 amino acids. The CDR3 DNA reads TGTGCCGTAACAGACAGGGAAGGACAGCCCCAGCATTTT. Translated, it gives CAVTDREGQPQHF.

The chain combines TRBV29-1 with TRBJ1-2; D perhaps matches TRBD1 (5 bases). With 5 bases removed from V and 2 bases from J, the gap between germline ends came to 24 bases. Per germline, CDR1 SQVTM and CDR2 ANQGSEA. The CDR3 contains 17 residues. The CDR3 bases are TGCAGCGTTACATCACAAGGCTGGACGGGGGGAAACTATGGCTACACCTTC. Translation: CSVTSQGWTGGNYGYTF.

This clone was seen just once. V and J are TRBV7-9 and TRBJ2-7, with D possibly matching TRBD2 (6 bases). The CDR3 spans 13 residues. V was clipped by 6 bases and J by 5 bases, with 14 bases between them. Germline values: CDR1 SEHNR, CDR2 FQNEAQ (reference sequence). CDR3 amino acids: CASRRGGEDEQYF. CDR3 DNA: TGTGCCAGCAGGCGGGGAGGAGAGGACGAGCAGTACTTC.

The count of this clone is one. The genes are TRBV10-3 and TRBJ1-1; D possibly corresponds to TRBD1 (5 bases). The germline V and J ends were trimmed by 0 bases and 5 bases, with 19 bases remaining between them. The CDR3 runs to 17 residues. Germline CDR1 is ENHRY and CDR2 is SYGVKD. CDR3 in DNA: TGTGCCATCAGTGAGTCTTTCGACAGCCCCCTGAGGACTGAAGCTTTCTTT. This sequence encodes CAISESFDSPLRTEAFF.

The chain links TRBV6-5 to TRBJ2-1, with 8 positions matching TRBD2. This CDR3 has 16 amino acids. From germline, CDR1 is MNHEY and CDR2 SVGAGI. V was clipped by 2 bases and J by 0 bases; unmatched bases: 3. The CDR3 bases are TGTGCCAGCAGTTACCCCAGCGGGAGCTCCTACAATGAGCAGTTCTTC. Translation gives CASSYPSGSSYNEQFF.

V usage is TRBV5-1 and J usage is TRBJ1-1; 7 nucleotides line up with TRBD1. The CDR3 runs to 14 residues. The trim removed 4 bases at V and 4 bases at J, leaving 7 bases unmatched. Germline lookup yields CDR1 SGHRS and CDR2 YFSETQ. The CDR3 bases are TGCGCCAGCAGCATAGGGGGCGCGGGCACTGAAGCTTTCTTT. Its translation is CASSIGGAGTEAFF.

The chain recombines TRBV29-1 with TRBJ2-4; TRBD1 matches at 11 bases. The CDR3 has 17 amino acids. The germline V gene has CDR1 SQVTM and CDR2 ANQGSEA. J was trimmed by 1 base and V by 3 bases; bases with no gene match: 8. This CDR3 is CSVEGTGGDIAKNIQYF. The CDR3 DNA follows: TGCAGCGTTGAGGGGACAGGGGGGGATATCGCCAAAAACATTCAGTACTTC.

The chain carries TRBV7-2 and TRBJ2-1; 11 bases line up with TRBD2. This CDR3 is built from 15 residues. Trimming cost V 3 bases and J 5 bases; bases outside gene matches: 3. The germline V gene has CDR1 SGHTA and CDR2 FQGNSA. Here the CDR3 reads CASSFSGGGNNEQFF. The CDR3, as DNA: TGTGCCAGCAGCTTTAGCGGGGGGGGTAACAATGAGCAGTTCTTC.

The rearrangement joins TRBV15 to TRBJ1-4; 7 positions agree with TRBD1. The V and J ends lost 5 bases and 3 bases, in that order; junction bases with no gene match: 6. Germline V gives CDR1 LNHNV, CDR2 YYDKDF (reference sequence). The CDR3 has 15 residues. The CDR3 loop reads CATSPGDRPNEKLFF. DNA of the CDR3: TGTGCCACCAGCCCAGGGGACAGACCTAATGAAAAACTGTTTTTT. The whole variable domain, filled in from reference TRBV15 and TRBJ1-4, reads DAMVIQNPRYQVTQFGKPVTLSCSQTLNHNVMYWYQQKSSQAPKLLFHYYDKDFNNEADTPDNFQSRRPNTSFCFLDIRSPGLGDTAMYLCATSPGDRPNEKLFFGSGTQLSVL.